The 11 T cell receptor beta chains below were found in one sample sequenced in a study of TIL therapy for anti-PD-1-resistant metastatic lung cancer. Sample time point: pre-treatment sample, taken before nivolumab and TIL therapy. The immunoSEQ assay was v3. Here immunoSEQ multiplex PCR was the method, and the copy in TCRdb shows in-frame clones only, minus some. The profile shows some 15,000 clones, roughly 83% of them singletons. Sequencing used blood, obtained at baseline. Receptor source: a person between 25 and 80 years old with non-small cell lung cancer.

The chain employs TRBV5-6 and TRBJ2-7; possibly TRBD2 for D (5 bases). CDR3 size: 14 residues. The germline V gene encodes CDR1 SGHDT and CDR2 YYEEEE. Trimming took off 4 bases at V and 7 bases at J, with 18 bases between the two ends. The CDR3 DNA follows: TGTGCCAGCAGCGCCGTTGGCCTAGCCAATGAGCAGTACTTC. This gives the protein CASSAVGLANEQYF.

The chain is built from TRBV7-2 and TRBJ2-1; a possible D gene is TRBD2 (6 bases). Between the trimmed V and J ends, which lost 5 bases and 0 bases, there was a span of 14 bases. The germline V gene has CDR1 SGHTA and CDR2 FQGNSA. This CDR3 contains 16 residues. The chain's CDR3 is CASSLHSGVSYNEQFF. For the CDR3, the DNA is TGTGCCAGCAGCCTTCATTCGGGGGTCTCCTACAATGAGCAGTTCTTC.

This clone has just a few counts. This sequence joins TRBV29-1 and TRBJ1-4, with D maybe TRBD1 (6 bases). In germline, CDR1 is SQVTM, CDR2 ANQGSEA. The CDR3 contains 12 residues. V dropped 2 bases and J dropped 7 bases, with 8 bases sitting between them. This CDR3 reads CSVEFRGEKLFF. Here the CDR3 DNA reads TGCAGCGTTGAATTCAGGGGTGAAAAACTGTTTTTT.

The rearrangement links TRBV2 to TRBJ2-7; 7 nucleotides line up with TRBD1. V gave up 5 bases and J gave up 6 bases; unmatched junction bases: 4. This CDR3 has 12 amino acids. Germline assignment: CDR1 SNHLY and CDR2 FYNNEI. For the CDR3, the DNA is TGTGCCAGCAGTCAACAGGGGCCCGAGCAGTACTTC. This sequence encodes CASSQQGPEQYF. The full variable domain, completed using reference TRBV2 and TRBJ2-7, is EPEVTQTPSHQVTQMGQEVILRCVPISNHLYFYWYRQILGQKVEFLVSFYNNEISEKSEIFDDQFSVERPDGSNFTLKIRSTKLEDSAMYFCASSQQGPEQYFGPGTRLTVT.

This clone was observed a single time. The chain joins TRBV25-1 to TRBJ1-4; D is ambiguous. In germline, CDR1 is MGHDK, CDR2 SYGVNS. Trimming removed 1 base at V and 3 bases at J, with 12 bases between. The CDR3 spans 16 residues. Written as DNA, the CDR3 is TGTGCCAGCAGTGAATTGGGAAATGCGGCTAATGAAAAACTGTTTTTT. Its protein product is CASSELGNAANEKLFF.

The genes are TRBV7-2 and TRBJ2-1; 8 bases fit TRBD2. This CDR3 has 16 amino acids. Germline V gene lookup returns CDR1 SGHTA and CDR2 FQGNSA. Unmatched junction bases numbered 12, after V lost 5 bases and J lost 6 bases. The DNA of the CDR3 is TGTGCCAGCAGCCTATCTGGGGGACTAGTGGCCAATGAGCAGTTCTTC. Translated: CASSLSGGLVANEQFF.

The CDR3 here is CASSRVNTEAFF. The CDR3 region has the DNA TGTGCCAGTAGTCGGGTGAACACTGAAGCTTTCTTT. The rearrangement uses TRBV19 and TRBJ1-1; unclear D gene. Germline V lookup: CDR1 LNHDA, CDR2 SQIVND (reference sequence). Trimming removed 5 bases from V and 0 bases from J, with 4 bases in between. The CDR3 consists of 12 residues.

This chain uses TRBV14 with TRBJ1-1, with D possibly TRBD1 on 5 matching bases. The CDR3 extends over 17 amino acids. CDR1 is SGHDN and CDR2 is FVKESK in the germline V gene. The V end was cut by 4 bases, the J end by 2 bases, with 20 bases between. CDR3: CASSPSRGKKTNTEAFF. In DNA form, the CDR3 reads TGTGCCAGCAGCCCAAGTCGGGGGAAGAAGACTAACACTGAAGCTTTCTTT.

The chain joins TRBV5-1 to TRBJ1-1; 8 bases are a match to TRBD1. Germline V gene lookup returns CDR1 SGHRS and CDR2 YFSETQ. The CDR3 runs 15 residues. Germline trimming cut 1 base from V and 2 bases from J; bases unmatched to any gene: 4. The CDR3 nucleotides are TGCGCCAGCAGCTTGACAGGGGGAGCCAACACTGAAGCTTTCTTT. It yields the protein CASSLTGGANTEAFF.

This clone has a single count. V usage is TRBV30 and J usage is TRBJ1-5; TRBD1 is a possible D gene (5 bases). The germline CDR1 and CDR2 sequences are GTSNPN and SVGIG (reference sequence). The V gene lost 3 bases and the J gene lost 4 bases, with 16 bases spanning the gap. The CDR3 is made up of 15 amino acids. The CDR3 loop reads CAWSRGAGPNQPQHF. CDR3 sequence (DNA): TGTGCCTGGAGCCGAGGGGCAGGCCCTAATCAGCCCCAGCATTTT.

The V gene is TRBV5-6, the J gene TRBJ1-2, with D tentatively TRBD1 (6 bases). CDR1 and CDR2 (germline): SGHDT, YYEEEE. V was clipped by 6 bases and J by 2 bases, with 14 bases between them. The CDR3 sequence is 14 residues long. This CDR3 reads CASILVQGNYGYTF. The CDR3 nucleotides are TGTGCCAGCATCCTCGTCCAGGGGAACTATGGCTACACCTTC.